The rows below give T cell receptor beta chains drawn from one sample of a study of blood T cell repertoires in COVID-19. Sequencing used immunoSEQ multiplex PCR; TCRdb keeps in-frame clones, though not all of them. The sample holds about 220,000 clones, about nine tenths seen once. The sample comprised PBMCs or T cells enriched from blood (not recorded which). The receptors here all came from a woman aged 40 to 50 with acute COVID-19. The CDR3 runs from the conserved cysteine through the conserved F or W. The order of the fields is J gene, D gene, clone size, V gene, CDR3 DNA, CDR3 protein. The D gene is left open where the match is weak. Clone sizes are given selectively: once, few, many, or a class where the clone is expanded.

>TRBJ1-2|TRBD1|.|TRBV3-1/TRBV3-2
TGTGCCAGCAGCCAAGATTCCCTGACAGGGGGATCGAGGGGCTACACCTTC
CASSQDSLTGGSRGYTF
>TRBJ1-5|TRBD1|.|TRBV10-1
TGCGCCAGCAGTGAGTCTCGGACAGGGGAAGATCAGCCCCAGCATTTT
CASSESRTGEDQPQHF
>TRBJ1-2|TRBD1|medium-sized|TRBV5-4
TGTGCCAGCAGTTCAGGGACAGGGACTAACTATGGCTACACCTTC
CASSSGTGTNYGYTF
>TRBJ1-1|.|.|TRBV7-9
TGTGCCAGCAGCGCCAGCAGGGGTGAGAACACTGAAGCTTTCTTT
CASSASRGENTEAFF
>TRBJ2-4|TRBD2|once|TRBV14
TGTGCCAGCAGTACCTCAGCGGGGAGAACAGCCAAAAACATTCAGTACTTC
CASSTSAGRTAKNIQYF
>TRBJ2-1|TRBD2|.|TRBV7-8
TGTGCCAGCAGCCGGGGAGGGAGTAATGAGCAGTTCTTC
CASSRGGSNEQFF
>TRBJ1-1|TRBD1|once|TRBV11-2
TGTGCCAGCAGCTTTCACAGGGGGCCTACCTCGAGCACTGAAGCTTTCTTT
CASSFHRGPTSSTEAFF
>TRBJ2-1|TRBD1|.|TRBV29-1
TGCAGCGTGGGACAGGATACGTTCTTC
CSVGQDTFF
>TRBJ2-3|.|.|TRBV7-9
TGTGCCAGCAGCCCCGTAGTCGGGGATACGCAGTATTTT
CASSPVVGDTQYF
>TRBJ2-5|TRBD1|.|TRBV19
TGTGCCAGTAGTTACAGGGGACAGGGGGCGAGCTGGGCCCAGTACTTC
CASSYRGQGASWAQYF
>TRBJ1-1|TRBD1|.|TRBV2
TGTGCCAGCAGTGAAATGGGATCTTGGACAGGGAACACTGAAGCTTTCTTT
CASSEMGSWTGNTEAFF
>TRBJ2-5|.|.|TRBV5-1
TGCGCCAGCAGCTTCACAACGTATCAAGAGACCCAGTACTTC
CASSFTTYQETQYF
>TRBJ1-1|TRBD1|.|TRBV14
TGTGCCAGCAGCCCCTGGACAGGGCACACTGAAGCTTTCTTT
CASSPWTGHTEAFF
>TRBJ1-5|TRBD1|.|TRBV6-5
TGTGCCAGCAGGGGACAGATCAATCAGCCCCAGCATTTT
CASRGQINQPQHF
>TRBJ2-1|.|.|TRBV7-9
TGTGCCAGCAGCTTACCGGGATCCAATGAGCAGTTCTTC
CASSLPGSNEQFF
>TRBJ2-1|TRBD2|few|TRBV9
TGTGCCAGCAGCCCACGTCTGGGGCTAGCGGACTACGGGGAGCAGTTCTTC
CASSPRLGLADYGEQFF
>TRBJ2-7|TRBD2|.|TRBV4-1
TGCGCCAGCAGCCGCGCTGGGACTAGCGGGGGGTCGTCCTACGAGCAGTACTTC
CASSRAGTSGGSSYEQYF
>TRBJ1-3|TRBD1|.|TRBV9
TGTGCCAGCAGCGACACGGGACAGCACTCTGGAAACACCATATATTTT
CASSDTGQHSGNTIYF
>TRBJ1-1|TRBD1|.|TRBV2
TGTGCCAGCAGTGAAGCTAAGACAGGGGGCATCACTGAAGCTTTCTTT
CASSEAKTGGITEAFF
>TRBJ2-2|.|.|TRBV11-2
TGTGCCAGCAGCCTTATGGGGCGGCGGAACACCGGGGAGCTGTTTTTT
CASSLMGRRNTGELFF
>TRBJ1-2|.|.|TRBV12-3/TRBV12-4
TGTGCCAGCAGACCCCAGGTTAGCTATGGCTACACCTTC
CASRPQVSYGYTF
>TRBJ1-2|.|few|TRBV2
TGTGCCAGCACTCCAGACAGTGCCTTGGACTACACCTTC
CASTPDSALDYTF
>TRBJ2-2|.|few|TRBV12-3/TRBV12-4
TGTGCCAGCAGTTTCTCCCCCGGGGAGCTGTTTTTT
CASSFSPGELFF
>TRBJ1-6|.|.|TRBV5-6
TGTGCCAGCAACAGCCTGGAGGATTCACCCCTCCACTTT
CASNSLEDSPLHF
>TRBJ1-2|.|.|TRBV5-4
TGTGCCAGCACGCCGGAGGGACCGTCTTCCTATGGCTACACCTTC
CASTPEGPSSYGYTF
>TRBJ2-7|TRBD1|.|TRBV6-5
TGTGCCGGCGGACAGGGCCCCCTTTACGAGCAGTACTTC
CAGGQGPLYEQYF
>TRBJ2-1|.|.|TRBV12-5
TGTGCTAGTGGTTTGGTCCGGGTCGAGCAGTTCTTC
CASGLVRVEQFF
>TRBJ1-1|.|.|TRBV18
TGTGCCAGCTCACCAACGCGACAGAGACACACTGAAGCTTTCTTT
CASSPTRQRHTEAFF
>TRBJ2-7|.|.|TRBV29-1
TGCAGCGTTAGTGTCGATCGGTACGAGCAGTACTTC
CSVSVDRYEQYF
>TRBJ1-4|.|.|TRBV9
TGTGCCAGCAGCTCTCTATCAACTAATGAAAAACTGTTTTTT
CASSSLSTNEKLFF
>TRBJ2-2|.|.|TRBV6-5
TGTGCCAGCAGTTACTCGAGGACCGGGGAGCTGTTTTTT
CASSYSRTGELFF